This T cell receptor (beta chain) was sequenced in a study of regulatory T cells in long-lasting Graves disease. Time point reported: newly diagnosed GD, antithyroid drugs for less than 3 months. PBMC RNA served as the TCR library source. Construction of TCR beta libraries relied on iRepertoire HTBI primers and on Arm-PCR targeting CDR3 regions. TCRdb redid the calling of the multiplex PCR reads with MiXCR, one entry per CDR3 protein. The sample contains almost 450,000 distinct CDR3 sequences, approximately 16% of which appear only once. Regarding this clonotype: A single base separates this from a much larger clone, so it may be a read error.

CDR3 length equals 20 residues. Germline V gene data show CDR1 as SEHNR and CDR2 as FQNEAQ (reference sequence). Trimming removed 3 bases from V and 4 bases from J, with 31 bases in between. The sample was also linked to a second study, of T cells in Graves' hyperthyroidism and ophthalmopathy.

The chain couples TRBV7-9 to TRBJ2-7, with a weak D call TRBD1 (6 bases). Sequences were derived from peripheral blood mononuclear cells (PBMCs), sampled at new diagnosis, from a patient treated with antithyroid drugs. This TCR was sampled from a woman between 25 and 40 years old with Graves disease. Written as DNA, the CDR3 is TGTGCCAGCAGCTTGGCTGGAGTCAACGGCCAAAGGACAGCGAGGTACGAGCAGTACTTC. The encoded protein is CASSLAGVNGQRTARYEQYF.